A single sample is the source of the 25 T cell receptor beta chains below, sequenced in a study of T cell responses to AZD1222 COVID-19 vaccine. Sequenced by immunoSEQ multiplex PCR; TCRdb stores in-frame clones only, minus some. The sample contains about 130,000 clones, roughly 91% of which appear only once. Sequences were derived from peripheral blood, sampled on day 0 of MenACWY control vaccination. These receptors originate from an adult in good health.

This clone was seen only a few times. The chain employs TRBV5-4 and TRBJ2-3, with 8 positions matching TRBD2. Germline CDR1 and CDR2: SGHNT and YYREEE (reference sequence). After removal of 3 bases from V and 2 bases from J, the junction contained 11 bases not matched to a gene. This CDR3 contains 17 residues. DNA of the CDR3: TGTGCCAGCAGCTCGGGGCTTCAGCGGGGGACCACAGATACGCAGTATTTT. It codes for CASSSGLQRGTTDTQYF.

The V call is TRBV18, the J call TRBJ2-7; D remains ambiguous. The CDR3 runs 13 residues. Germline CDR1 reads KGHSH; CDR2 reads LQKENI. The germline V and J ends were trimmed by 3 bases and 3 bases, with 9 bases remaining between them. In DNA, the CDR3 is TGTGCCAGCTCACCCGACTCGAGCTACGAGCAGTACTTC. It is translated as CASSPDSSYEQYF. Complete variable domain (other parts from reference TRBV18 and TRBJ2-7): NAGVMQNPRHLVRRRGQEARLRCSPMKGHSHVYWYRQLPEEGLKFMVYLQKENIIDESGMPKERFSAEFPKEGPSILRIQQVVRGDSAAYFCASSPDSSYEQYFGPGTRLTVT.

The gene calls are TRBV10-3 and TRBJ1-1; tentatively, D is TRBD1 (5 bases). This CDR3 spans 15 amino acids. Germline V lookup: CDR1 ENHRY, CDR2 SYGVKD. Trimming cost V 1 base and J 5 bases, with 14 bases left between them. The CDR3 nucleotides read TGTGCCATCAGTGAGTGGGACGGGGGGAGGACTGAAGCTTTCTTT. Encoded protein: CAISEWDGGRTEAFF.

CDR3 loop: CASSLVTSGAETQYF. CDR3 nucleotide sequence: TGTGCCAGCAGCTTAGTGACTAGCGGAGCAGAGACCCAGTACTTC. This chain joins TRBV7-9 and TRBJ2-5; 9 nucleotides align to TRBD2. CDR3 size: 15 residues. The germline CDR1 and CDR2 sequences are SEHNR and FQNEAQ (reference sequence). V lost 1 base to trimming and J lost 4 bases; unmatched junction nucleotides: 4. The full variable domain, with the rest looked up from reference TRBV7-9 and TRBJ2-5, is DTGVSQNPRHKITKRGQNVTFRCDPISEHNRLYWYRQTLGQGPEFLTYFQNEAQLEKSRLLSDRFSAERPKGSFSTLEIQRTEQGDSAMYLCASSLVTSGAETQYFGPGTRLLVL.

The DNA for the CDR3 is TGTGCCAGCAGCCGACAGACCATGAACACTGAAGCTTTCTTT. This sequence encodes CASSRQTMNTEAFF. The chain is built from TRBV7-9 and TRBJ1-1; TRBD1 is a possible D gene (5 bases). This CDR3 comprises 14 residues. Trimming removed 5 bases at V and 0 bases at J, with 10 bases between. Germline loops: CDR1 SEHNR, CDR2 FQNEAQ (reference sequence).

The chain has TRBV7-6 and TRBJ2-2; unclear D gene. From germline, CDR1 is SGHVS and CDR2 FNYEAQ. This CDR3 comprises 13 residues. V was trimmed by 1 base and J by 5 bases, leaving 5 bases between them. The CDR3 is CASSLGATGELFF. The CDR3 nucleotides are TGTGCCAGCAGCTTAGGAGCGACCGGGGAGCTGTTTTTT.

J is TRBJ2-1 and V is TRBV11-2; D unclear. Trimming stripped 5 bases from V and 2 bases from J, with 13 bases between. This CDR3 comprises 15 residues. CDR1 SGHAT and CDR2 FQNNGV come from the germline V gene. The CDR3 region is CASSQSTGAYNEQFF. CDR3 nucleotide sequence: TGTGCCAGCAGCCAAAGCACGGGCGCCTACAATGAGCAGTTCTTC.

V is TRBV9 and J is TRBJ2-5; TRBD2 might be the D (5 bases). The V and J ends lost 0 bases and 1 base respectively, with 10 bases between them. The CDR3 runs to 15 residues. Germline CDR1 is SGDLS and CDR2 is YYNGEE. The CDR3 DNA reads TGTGCCAGCAGCGTAGGGAGCGGTCCCCAAGAGACCCAGTACTTC. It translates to CASSVGSGPQETQYF.

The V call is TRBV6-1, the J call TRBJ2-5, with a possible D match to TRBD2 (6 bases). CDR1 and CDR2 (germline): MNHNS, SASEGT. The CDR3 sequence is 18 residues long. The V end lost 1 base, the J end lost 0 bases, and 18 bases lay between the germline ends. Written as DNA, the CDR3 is TGTGCCAGCAGTGAAGTTTTTACGGGCGGGGTGTACCAAGAGACCCAGTACTTC. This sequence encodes CASSEVFTGGVYQETQYF.

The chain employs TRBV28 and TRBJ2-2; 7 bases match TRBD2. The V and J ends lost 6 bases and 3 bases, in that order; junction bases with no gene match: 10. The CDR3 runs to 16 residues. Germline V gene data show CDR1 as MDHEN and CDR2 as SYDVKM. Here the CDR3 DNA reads TGTGCCAGCAGCTTCGGACTAGAGATGTACACCGGGGAGCTGTTTTTT. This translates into CASSFGLEMYTGELFF.

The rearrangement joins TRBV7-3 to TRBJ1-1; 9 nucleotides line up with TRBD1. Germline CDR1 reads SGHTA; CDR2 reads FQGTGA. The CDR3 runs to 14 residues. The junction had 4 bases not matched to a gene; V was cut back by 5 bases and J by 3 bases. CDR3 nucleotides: TGTGCCAGCAGCCGGGACAGGGAGTACACTGAAGCTTTCTTT. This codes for CASSRDREYTEAFF.

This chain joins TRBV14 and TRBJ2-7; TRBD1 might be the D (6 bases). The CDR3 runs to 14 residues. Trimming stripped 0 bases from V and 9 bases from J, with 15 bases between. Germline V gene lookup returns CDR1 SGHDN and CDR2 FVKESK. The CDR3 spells CASSQDRTARGQYF. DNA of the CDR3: TGTGCCAGCAGCCAAGATCGGACAGCTCGAGGGCAGTACTTC.

The CDR3 protein is CASSTRTGGQETQYF. The CDR3 nucleotides are TGTGCCAGCAGCACCCGGACAGGGGGCCAAGAGACCCAGTACTTC. The rearrangement links TRBV11-3 to TRBJ2-5, with 10 positions matching TRBD1. Trimming cost V 5 bases and J 1 base; bases outside gene matches: 4. The germline V gene encodes CDR1 SGHNT and CDR2 YENEEA. CDR3 length: 15 residues.

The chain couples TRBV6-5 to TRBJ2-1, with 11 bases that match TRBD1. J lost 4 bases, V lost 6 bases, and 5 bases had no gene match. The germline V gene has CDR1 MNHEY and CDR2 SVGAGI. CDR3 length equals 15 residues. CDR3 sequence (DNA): TGTGCCAGCAGCACGGGACAGGGGGGTTACAATGAGCAGTTCTTC. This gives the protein CASSTGQGGYNEQFF.

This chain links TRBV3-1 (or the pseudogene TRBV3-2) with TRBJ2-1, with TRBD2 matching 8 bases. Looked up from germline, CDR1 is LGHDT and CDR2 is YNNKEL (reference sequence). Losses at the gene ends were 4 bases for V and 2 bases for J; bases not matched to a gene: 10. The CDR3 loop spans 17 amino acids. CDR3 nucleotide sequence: TGTGCCAGCAGCCCTGCCCTTAGTAGCGGGACCTACAATGAGCAGTTCTTC. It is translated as CASSPALSSGTYNEQFF.

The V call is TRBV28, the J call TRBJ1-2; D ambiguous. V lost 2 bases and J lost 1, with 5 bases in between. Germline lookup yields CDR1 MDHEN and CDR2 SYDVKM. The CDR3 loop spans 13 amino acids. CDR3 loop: CASSLEHNYGYTF. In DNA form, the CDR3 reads TGTGCCAGCAGTTTAGAACATAACTATGGCTACACCTTC.

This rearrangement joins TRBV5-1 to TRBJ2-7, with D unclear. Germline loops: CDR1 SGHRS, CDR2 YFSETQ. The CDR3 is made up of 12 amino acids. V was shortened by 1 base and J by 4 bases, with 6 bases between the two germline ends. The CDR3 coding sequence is TGCGCCAGCAGCTTGAATCAGTACGAGCAGTACTTC. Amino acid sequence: CASSLNQYEQYF.

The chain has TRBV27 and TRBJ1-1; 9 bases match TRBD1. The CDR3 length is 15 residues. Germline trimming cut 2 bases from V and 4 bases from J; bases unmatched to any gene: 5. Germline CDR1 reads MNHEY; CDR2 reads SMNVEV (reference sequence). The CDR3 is CASSLPGTGITEAFF. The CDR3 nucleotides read TGTGCCAGCAGTTTACCCGGGACAGGGATCACTGAAGCTTTCTTT.

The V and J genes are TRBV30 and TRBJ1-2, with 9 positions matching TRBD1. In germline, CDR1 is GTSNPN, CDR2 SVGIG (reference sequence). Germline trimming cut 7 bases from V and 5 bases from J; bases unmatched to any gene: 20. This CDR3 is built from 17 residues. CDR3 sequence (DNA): TGTGCCTACCAAGGAGGTGGACAGGGGACGTTCGAGTATGGCTACACCTTC. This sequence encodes CAYQGGGQGTFEYGYTF.

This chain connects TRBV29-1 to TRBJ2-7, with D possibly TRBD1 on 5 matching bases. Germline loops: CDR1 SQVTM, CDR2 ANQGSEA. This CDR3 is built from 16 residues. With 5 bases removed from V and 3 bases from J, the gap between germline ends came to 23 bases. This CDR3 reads CSVFGTVTGGFYEQYF. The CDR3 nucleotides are TGCAGCGTTTTCGGTACCGTAACAGGTGGGTTCTACGAGCAGTACTTC.

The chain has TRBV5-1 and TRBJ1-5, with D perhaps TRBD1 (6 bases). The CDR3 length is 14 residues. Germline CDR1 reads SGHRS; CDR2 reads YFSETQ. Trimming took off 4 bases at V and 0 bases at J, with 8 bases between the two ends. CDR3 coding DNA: TGCGCCAGCAGCGTGGACAGTAGCAATCAGCCCCAGCATTTT. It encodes CASSVDSSNQPQHF.

CDR3 region: CASSSSSGTGNSPLHF. CDR3 coding DNA: TGTGCCAGCAGCTCCAGCTCCGGGACAGGGAATTCACCCCTCCACTTT. This rearrangement joins TRBV7-6 to TRBJ1-6, with TRBD1 matching 9 bases. CDR1 is SGHVS, CDR2 FNYEAQ, per germline. With 4 bases clipped from V and 7 bases from J, the junction kept 8 bases outside the gene matches. This CDR3 comprises 16 residues.

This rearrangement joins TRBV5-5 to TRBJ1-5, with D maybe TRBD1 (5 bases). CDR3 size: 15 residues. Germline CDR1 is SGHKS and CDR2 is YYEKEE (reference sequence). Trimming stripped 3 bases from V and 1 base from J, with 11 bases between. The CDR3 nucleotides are TGTGCCAGCAGCTCGCATACAGGAAGCAATCAGCCCCAGCATTTT. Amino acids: CASSSHTGSNQPQHF. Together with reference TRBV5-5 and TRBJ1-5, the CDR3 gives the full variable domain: DAGVTQSPTHLIKTRGQQVTLRCSPISGHKSVSWYQQVLGQGPQFIFQYYEKEERGRGNFPDRFSARQFPNYSSELNVNALLLGDSALYLCASSSHTGSNQPQHFGDGTRLSIL.

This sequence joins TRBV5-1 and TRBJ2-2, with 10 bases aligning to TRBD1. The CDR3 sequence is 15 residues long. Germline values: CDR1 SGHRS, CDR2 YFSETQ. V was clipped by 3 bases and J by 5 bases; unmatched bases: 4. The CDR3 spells CASSSGTGVTGELFF. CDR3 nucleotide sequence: TGCGCCAGCAGCTCCGGGACAGGGGTGACCGGGGAGCTGTTTTTT. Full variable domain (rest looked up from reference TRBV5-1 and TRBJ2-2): KAGVTQTPRYLIKTRGQQVTLSCSPISGHRSVSWYQQTPGQGLQFLFEYFSETQRNKGNFPGRFSGRQFSNSRSEMNVSTLELGDSALYLCASSSGTGVTGELFFGEGSRLTVL.

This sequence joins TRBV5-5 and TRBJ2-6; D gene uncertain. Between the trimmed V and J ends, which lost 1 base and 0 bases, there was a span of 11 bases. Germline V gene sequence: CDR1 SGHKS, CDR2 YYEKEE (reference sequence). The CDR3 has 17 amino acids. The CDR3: CASSLRPPHSGANVLTF. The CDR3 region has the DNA TGTGCCAGCAGCTTGAGGCCTCCTCACTCTGGGGCCAACGTCCTGACTTTC.